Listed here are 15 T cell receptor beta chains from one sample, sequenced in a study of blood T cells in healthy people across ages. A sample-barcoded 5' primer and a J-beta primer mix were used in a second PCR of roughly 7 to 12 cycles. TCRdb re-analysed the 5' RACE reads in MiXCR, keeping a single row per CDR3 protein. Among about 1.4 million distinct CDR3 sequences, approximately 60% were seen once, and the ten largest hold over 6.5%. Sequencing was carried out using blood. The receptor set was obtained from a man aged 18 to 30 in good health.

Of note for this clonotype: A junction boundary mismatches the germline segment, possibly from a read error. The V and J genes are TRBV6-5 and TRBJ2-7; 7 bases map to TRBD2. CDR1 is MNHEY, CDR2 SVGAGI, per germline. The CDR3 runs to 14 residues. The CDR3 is CASSYSGEGNEQYF. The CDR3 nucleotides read TGTGCCAGCAGTTACTCCGGGGAGGGGAACGAGCAGTACTTT.

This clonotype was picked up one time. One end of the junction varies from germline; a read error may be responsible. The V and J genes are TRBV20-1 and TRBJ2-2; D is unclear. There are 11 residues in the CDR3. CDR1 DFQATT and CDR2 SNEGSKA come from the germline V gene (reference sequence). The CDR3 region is CGAVSTGELFF. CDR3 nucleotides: TGCGGTGCGGTTTCCACCGGGGAGCTGTTTTTT.

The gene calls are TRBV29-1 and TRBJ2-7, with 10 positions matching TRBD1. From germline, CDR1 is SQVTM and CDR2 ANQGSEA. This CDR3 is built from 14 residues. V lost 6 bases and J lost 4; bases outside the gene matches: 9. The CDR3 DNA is TGCAGCGTAGACCCCGGGGACAGGGGTTACGAGCAGTACTTC. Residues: CSVDPGDRGYEQYF.

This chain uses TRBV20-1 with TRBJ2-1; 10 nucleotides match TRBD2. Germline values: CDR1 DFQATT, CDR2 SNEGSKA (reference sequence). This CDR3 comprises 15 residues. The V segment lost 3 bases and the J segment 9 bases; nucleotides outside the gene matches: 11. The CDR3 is CSASPSSGGFVEQFF. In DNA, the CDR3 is TGCAGTGCTAGCCCTTCTAGCGGGGGATTTGTTGAGCAGTTCTTC.

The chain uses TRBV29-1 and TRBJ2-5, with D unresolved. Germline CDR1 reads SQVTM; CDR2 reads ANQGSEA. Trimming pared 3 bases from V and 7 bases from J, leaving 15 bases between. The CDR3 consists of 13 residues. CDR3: CSVDTPLEPTQYF. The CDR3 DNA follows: TGCAGCGTTGACACCCCTTTGGAACCGACCCAGTACTTC.

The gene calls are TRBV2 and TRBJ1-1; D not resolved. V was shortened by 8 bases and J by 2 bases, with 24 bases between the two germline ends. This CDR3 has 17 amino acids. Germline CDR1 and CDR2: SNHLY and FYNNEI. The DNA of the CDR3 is TGTGCCAGCGGACGGAGTACAACGGACCCACAAAACACTGAAGCTTTCTTT. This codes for CASGRSTTDPQNTEAFF. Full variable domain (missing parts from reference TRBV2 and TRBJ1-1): EPEVTQTPSHQVTQMGQEVILRCVPISNHLYFYWYRQILGQKVEFLVSFYNNEISEKSEIFDDQFSVERPDGSNFTLKIRSTKLEDSAMYFCASGRSTTDPQNTEAFFGQGTRLTVV.

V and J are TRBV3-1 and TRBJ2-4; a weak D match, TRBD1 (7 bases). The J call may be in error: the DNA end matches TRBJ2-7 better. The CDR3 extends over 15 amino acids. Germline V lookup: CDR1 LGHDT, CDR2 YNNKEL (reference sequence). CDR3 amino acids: CASSRSQGEVYEQYF. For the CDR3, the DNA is TGTGCCAGCAGCCGATCCCAGGGGGAGGTCTACGAGCAGTACTTC.

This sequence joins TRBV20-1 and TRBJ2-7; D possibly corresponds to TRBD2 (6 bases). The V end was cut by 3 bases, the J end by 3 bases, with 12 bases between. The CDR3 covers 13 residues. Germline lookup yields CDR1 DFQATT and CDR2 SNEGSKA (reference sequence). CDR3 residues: CSASMGGSYEQYF. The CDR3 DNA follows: TGCAGTGCTAGTATGGGGGGTAGCTACGAGCAGTACTTC.

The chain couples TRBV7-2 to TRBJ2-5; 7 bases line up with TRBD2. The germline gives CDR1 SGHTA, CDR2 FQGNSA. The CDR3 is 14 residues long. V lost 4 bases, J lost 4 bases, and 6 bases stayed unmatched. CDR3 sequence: CASSSQRGPETQYF. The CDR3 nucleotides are TGTGCCAGCAGCTCCCAGCGGGGACCAGAGACCCAGTACTTC.

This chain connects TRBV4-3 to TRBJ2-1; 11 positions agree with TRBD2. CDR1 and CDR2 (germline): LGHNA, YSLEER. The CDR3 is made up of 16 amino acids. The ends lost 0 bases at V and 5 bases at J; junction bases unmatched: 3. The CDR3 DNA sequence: TGCGCCAGCAGCCAAGATCGACTAGCGGGGAACAATGAGCAGTTCTTC. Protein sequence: CASSQDRLAGNNEQFF.

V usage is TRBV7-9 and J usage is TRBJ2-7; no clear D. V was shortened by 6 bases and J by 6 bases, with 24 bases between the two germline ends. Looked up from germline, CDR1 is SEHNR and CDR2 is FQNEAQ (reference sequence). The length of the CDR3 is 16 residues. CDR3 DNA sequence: TGTGCCAGCAGTTTCGGGTCTGGGGATTCCTACATCGAGCAGTACTTC. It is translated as CASSFGSGDSYIEQYF.

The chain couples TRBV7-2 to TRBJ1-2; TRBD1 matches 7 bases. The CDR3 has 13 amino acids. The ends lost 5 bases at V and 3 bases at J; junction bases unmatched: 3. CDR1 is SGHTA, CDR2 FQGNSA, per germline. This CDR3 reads CASSVDRHYGYTF. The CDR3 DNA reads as TGTGCCAGCAGCGTGGACAGGCACTATGGCTACACCTTC.

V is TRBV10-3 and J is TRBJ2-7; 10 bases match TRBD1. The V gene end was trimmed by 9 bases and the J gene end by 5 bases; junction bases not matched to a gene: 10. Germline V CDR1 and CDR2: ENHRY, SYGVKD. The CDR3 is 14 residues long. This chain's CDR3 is CAIQPGGQGNEQYF. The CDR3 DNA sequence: TGTGCCATTCAACCTGGGGGACAGGGGAACGAGCAGTACTTC.

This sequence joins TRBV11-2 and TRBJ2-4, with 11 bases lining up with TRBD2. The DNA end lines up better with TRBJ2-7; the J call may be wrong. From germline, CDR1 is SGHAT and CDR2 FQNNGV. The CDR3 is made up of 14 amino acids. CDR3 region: CASSRTSGSTEQYF. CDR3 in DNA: TGTGCCAGCAGCAGGACTAGCGGGTCCACCGAGCAGTACTTC.

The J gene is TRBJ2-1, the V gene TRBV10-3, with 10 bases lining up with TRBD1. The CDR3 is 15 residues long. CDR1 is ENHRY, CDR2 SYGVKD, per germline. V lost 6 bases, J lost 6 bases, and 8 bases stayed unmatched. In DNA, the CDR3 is TGTGCCATCAGAAACCGGGACAGGGGAAGCAATGAGCAGTTCTTC. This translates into CAIRNRDRGSNEQFF.